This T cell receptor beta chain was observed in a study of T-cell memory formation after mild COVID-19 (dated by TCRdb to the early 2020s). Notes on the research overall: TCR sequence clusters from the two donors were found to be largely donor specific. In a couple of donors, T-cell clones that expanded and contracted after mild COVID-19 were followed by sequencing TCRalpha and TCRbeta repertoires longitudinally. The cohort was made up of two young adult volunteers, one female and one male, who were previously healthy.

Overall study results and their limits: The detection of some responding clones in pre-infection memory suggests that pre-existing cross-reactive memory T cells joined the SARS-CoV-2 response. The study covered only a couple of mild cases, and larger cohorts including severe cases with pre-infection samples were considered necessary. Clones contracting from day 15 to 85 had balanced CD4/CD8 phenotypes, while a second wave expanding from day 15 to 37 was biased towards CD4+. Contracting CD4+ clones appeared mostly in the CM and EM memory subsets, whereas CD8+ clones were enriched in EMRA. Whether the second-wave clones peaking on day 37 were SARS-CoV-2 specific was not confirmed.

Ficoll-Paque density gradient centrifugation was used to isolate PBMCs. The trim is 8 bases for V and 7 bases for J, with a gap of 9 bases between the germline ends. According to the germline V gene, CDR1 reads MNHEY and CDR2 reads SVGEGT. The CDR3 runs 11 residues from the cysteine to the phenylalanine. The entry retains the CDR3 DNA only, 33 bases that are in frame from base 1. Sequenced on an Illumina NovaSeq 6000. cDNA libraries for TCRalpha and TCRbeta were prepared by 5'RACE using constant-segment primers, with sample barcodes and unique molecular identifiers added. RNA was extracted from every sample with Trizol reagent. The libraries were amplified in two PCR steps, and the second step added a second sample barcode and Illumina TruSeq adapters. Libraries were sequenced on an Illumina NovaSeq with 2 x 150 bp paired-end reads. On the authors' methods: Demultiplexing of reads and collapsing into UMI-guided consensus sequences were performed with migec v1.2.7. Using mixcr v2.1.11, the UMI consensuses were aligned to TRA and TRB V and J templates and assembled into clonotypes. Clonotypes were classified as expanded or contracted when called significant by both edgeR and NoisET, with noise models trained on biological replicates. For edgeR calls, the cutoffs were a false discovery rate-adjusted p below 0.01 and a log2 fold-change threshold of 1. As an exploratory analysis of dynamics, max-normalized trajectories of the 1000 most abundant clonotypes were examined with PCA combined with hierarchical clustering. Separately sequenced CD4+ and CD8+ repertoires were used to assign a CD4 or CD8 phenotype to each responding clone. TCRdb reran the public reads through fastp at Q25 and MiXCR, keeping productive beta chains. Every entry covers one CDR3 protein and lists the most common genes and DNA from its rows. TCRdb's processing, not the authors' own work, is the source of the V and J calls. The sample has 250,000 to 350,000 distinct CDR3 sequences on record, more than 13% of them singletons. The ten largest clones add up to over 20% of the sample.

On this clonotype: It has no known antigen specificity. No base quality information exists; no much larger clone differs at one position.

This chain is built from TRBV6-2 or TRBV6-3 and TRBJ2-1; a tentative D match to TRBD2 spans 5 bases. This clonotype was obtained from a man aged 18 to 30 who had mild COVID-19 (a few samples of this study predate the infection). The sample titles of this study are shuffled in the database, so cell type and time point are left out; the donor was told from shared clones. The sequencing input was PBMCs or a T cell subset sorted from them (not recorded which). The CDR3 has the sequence CASDPGNEQFF. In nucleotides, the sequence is TGTGCCAGCGACCCGGGGAATGAGCAGTTCTTC.